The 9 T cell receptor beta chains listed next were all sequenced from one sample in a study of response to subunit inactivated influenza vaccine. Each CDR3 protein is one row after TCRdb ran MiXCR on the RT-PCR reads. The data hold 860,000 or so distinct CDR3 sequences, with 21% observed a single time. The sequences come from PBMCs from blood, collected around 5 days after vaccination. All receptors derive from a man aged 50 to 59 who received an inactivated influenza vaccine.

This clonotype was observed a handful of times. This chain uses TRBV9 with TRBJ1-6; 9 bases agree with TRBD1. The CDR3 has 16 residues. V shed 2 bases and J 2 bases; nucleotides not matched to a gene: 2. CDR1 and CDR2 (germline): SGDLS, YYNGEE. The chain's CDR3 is CASSVGQGTYNSPLHF. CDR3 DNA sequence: TGTGCCAGCAGCGTCGGACAGGGGACCTATAATTCACCCCTCCACTTT.

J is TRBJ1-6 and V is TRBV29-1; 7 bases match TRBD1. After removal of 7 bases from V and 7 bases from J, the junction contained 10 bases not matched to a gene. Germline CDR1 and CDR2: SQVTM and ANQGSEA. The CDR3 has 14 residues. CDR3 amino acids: CSAREGQKNSPLHF. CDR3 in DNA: TGCAGCGCCCGGGAGGGACAGAAGAATTCACCCCTCCACTTT.

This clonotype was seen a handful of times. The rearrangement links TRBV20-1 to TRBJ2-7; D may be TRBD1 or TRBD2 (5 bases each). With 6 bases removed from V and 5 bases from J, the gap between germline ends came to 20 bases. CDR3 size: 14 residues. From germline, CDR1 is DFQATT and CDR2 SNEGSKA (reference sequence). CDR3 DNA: TGCAGTGCCCCTCGTCCAGGGACGAGGGACGAGCAGTACTTC. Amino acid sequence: CSAPRPGTRDEQYF.

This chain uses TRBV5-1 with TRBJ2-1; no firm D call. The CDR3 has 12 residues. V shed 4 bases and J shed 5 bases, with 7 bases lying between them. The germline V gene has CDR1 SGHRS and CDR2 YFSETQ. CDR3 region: CASSPNHNEQFF. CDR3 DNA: TGCGCCAGCAGCCCAAACCACAATGAGCAGTTCTTC.

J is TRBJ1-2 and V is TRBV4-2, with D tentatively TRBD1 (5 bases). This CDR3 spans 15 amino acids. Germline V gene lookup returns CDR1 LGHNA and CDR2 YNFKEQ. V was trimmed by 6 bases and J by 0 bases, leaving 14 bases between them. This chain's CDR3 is CASRATADTNYGYTF. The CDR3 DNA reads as TGTGCCAGCAGGGCAACGGCGGACACTAACTATGGCTACACCTTC.

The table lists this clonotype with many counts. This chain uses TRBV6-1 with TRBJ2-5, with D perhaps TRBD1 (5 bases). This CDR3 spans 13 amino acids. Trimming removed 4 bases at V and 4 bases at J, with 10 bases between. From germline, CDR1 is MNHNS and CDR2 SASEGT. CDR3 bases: TGTGCCAGCAGTGTACAAGGGGCAGAGACCCAGTACTTC. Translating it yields CASSVQGAETQYF.

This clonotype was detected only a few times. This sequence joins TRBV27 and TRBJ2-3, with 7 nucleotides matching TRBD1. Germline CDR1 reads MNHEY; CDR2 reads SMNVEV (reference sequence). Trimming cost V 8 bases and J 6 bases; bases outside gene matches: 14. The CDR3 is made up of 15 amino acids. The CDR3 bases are TGTGCCAGCGGCCCTAGACAGGGCAGGAGGGATACGCAGTATTTT. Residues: CASGPRQGRRDTQYF.

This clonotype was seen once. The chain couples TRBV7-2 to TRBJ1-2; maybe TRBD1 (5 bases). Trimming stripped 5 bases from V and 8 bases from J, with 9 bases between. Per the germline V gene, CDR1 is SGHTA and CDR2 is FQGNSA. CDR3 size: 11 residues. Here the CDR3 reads CASSGGTGYTF. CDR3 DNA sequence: TGTGCCAGCAGCGGGGGGACGGGCTACACCTTC.

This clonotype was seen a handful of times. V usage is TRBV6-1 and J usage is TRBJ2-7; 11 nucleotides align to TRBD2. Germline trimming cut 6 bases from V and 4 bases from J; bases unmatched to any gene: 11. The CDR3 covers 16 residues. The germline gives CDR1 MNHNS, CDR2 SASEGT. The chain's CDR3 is CASSFALAGGPYEQYF. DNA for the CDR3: TGTGCCAGCAGCTTTGCCCTAGCGGGGGGACCGTACGAGCAGTACTTC.